This is a list of T cell receptor beta chains from one sample in a study of cytomegalovirus exposure and HLA in healthy donors. Produced via immunoSEQ multiplex PCR; TCRdb's table is partial and in-frame only. The profile shows around 240,000 clones, 82% of them singletons. The sequenced sample was PBMCs. These receptors were collected from a woman between 35 and 50 years old in good health and CMV-seropositive. Both conserved end residues are part of each CDR3. Each record gives: CDR3 DNA, CDR3 protein, J gene, V gene, D gene, clone size. The D gene is left open where the match is weak. Only some rows state a clone size, as once, few, many or a class for expanded clones.

TGTGCCAGCAGCTTAATGGCACAGGGGGCGAGCAATGAGCAGTTCTTC	CASSLMAQGASNEQFF	TRBJ2-1	TRBV7-2	TRBD1	.
TGTGCCAGTAGTATAGGTGGAACAGGGGCTGTCTACGAGCAGTACTTC	CASSIGGTGAVYEQYF	TRBJ2-7	TRBV19	TRBD1	.
TGTGCCAGCAGCTTAGGAAGAAGACAGGTTGGGTATTATGAAAAACTGTTTTTT	CASSLGRRQVGYYEKLFF	TRBJ1-4	TRBV11-3	.	few
TGTTCCAGCAGCTTAGTTAGGACAGGGGACCGAGGCTACACCTTC	CSSSLVRTGDRGYTF	TRBJ1-2	TRBV7-9	TRBD1	once
TGTGCCAGCAGCACGGCCGGGACACTTTTCTCTGGGGCCAACGTCCTGACTTTC	CASSTAGTLFSGANVLTF	TRBJ2-6	TRBV9	.	.
TGTGCCAGCAGCCTCCCCCAGAGGGCCTACGAGCAGTACTTC	CASSLPQRAYEQYF	TRBJ2-7	TRBV7-9	.	few
TGTGCCAGCAGTGTCCGACAGATCACTTCCCTCTATGGCTACACCTTC	CASSVRQITSLYGYTF	TRBJ1-2	TRBV6-1	.	.
TGTGCCAGCAGCTTAGTAAGCAATCAGCCCCAGCATTTT	CASSLVSNQPQHF	TRBJ1-5	TRBV11-3	.	few
TGTGCCAGCAGACTAGAATTCCCATACAATGAGCAGTTCTTC	CASRLEFPYNEQFF	TRBJ2-1	TRBV27	.	.
TGTGCCAGCAGCTTCCTAGCAACTAATGAAAAACTGTTTTTT	CASSFLATNEKLFF	TRBJ1-4	TRBV5-6	.	.
TGTGCCAGCAGCACAGGGACAGCCTCGGACGGAAACACCATATATTTT	CASSTGTASDGNTIYF	TRBJ1-3	TRBV5-8	TRBD1	once
TGCGCCAGCAGCCAGGGGCGCAGGGGGACTGAAGCTTTCTTT	CASSQGRRGTEAFF	TRBJ1-1	TRBV4-3	TRBD1	.
TGTGCCAGCAGCCCGAGAAGCGGGGGTACGTCCAATGAGCAGTTCTTC	CASSPRSGGTSNEQFF	TRBJ2-1	TRBV4-2	TRBD2	.
TGTGCCAGCAGCTCCCAGGGATTCCATGAGCAGTTCTTC	CASSSQGFHEQFF	TRBJ2-1	TRBV9	.	few
TGTGCCTGGAACTATCCCTTAGGGGGTCCTAACACTGAAGCTTTCTTT	CAWNYPLGGPNTEAFF	TRBJ1-1	TRBV30	.	.
TGTGCCTGGAGTGTACAAAAGGAAAAACTGTTTTTT	CAWSVQKEKLFF	TRBJ1-4	TRBV30	.	few
TGTGCCAGCAGTACGAGGGGGGGACAAGAGACCCAGTACTTC	CASSTRGGQETQYF	TRBJ2-5	TRBV7-9	.	few
TGTGCCAGCAGCTTCGGGGGGTCTAGCACAGATACGCAGTATTTT	CASSFGGSSTDTQYF	TRBJ2-3	TRBV7-3	TRBD2	.
TGTGCCTGGAGCCCGTTAGGAGGGGGCCCAAGCTCCTACGAGCAGTACTTC	CAWSPLGGGPSSYEQYF	TRBJ2-7	TRBV30	.	few
TGTGCCAGCAGCTTCGGAGAGAACACTGAAGCTTTCTTT	CASSFGENTEAFF	TRBJ1-1	TRBV7-2	.	.
TGTGCCACCAGCAGAAGTCCGAGCTATGGCTACACCTTC	CATSRSPSYGYTF	TRBJ1-2	TRBV15	.	.
TGTGCCTGGAGTGTAACTCTTCTGCAGTACTTC	CAWSVTLLQYF	TRBJ2-7	TRBV30	.	few
TGTGCCAGCACCACAGGGGGTGGTAGCAATCAGCCCCAGCATTTT	CASTTGGGSNQPQHF	TRBJ1-5	TRBV27	TRBD1	.
TGTGCCAGCAGCACAACAGGGGATGCAAACACCATATATTTT	CASSTTGDANTIYF	TRBJ1-3	TRBV7-9	TRBD1	.
TGTGCCAGCAGCTTAGGGGCAATAGGGGGCTCGGGTGAAAAACTGTTTTTT	CASSLGAIGGSGEKLFF	TRBJ1-4	TRBV7-2	TRBD1	once
TGTGCCAGCAGTGAACAGGGCAGGGGGTCAGAAAAACTGTTTTTT	CASSEQGRGSEKLFF	TRBJ1-4	TRBV6-1	TRBD1	.
TGTGCCAGCAGGGACAGGGGGAGGGAGGGCTACACCTTC	CASRDRGREGYTF	TRBJ1-2	TRBV6-5	TRBD1	.
TGTGCCACCAGCAGAGATAGCCGTAGCAATCAGCCCCAGCATTTT	CATSRDSRSNQPQHF	TRBJ1-5	TRBV15	.	.
TGTGCCTGGAGTATTGACACCTCCTACGAGCAGTACTTC	CAWSIDTSYEQYF	TRBJ2-7	TRBV30	.	once
TGCGCCAGCAGCCCGGTGGGGGGTTGGGAGCAGTACTTC	CASSPVGGWEQYF	TRBJ2-7	TRBV5-1	.	.
TGTTCCAGCAGCTCCTTTCGAGCTCCTGAGCAGTTCTTC	CSSSSFRAPEQFF	TRBJ2-1	TRBV7-9	.	.
TGTGCCAGCAGTAACACGGGGAGGGTGGGGACCCAGTACTTC	CASSNTGRVGTQYF	TRBJ2-5	TRBV25-1	TRBD2	.
TGTGCCAGCAGCTTATCTGATGGGCAGAACACTGAAGCTTTCTTT	CASSLSDGQNTEAFF	TRBJ1-1	TRBV11-2	.	once
TGTGCCAGCAGTTTTGGACGGGGAAACACCGGGGAGCTGTTTTTT	CASSFGRGNTGELFF	TRBJ2-2	TRBV6-1	.	.
TGTGCCAGCGCGGGGGCAGCTAACTATGGCTACACCTTC	CASAGAANYGYTF	TRBJ1-2	TRBV21-1	.	.
TGTGCCAGCAGCTTGGGGCCCCCTACTAGCGGGCCCCGGGTCAATGAGCAGTTCTTC	CASSLGPPTSGPRVNEQFF	TRBJ2-1	TRBV5-6	TRBD2	.
TGTGCCAGCACCCAACTGACAGCTAACACTGAAGCTTTCTTT	CASTQLTANTEAFF	TRBJ1-1	TRBV7-2	.	.
TGTGCCAGCAGCGCCCAGACGTTACAGGGACCTTCTGGAAACACCATATATTTT	CASSAQTLQGPSGNTIYF	TRBJ1-3	TRBV9	.	.
TGTGCCAGCAGTAAGTCAGGGCCCACGCAGTATTTT	CASSKSGPTQYF	TRBJ2-3	TRBV25-1	.	.
TGTGCCAGCAGACTAAGCCGGGACAGGGTCCCCGAGCAGTACTTC	CASRLSRDRVPEQYF	TRBJ2-7	TRBV6-5	TRBD1	.
TGTGCCAGCAGCTTACCGGGCTATGGCTACACCTTC	CASSLPGYGYTF	TRBJ1-2	TRBV7-9	.	.
TGTGCCATCAGTGAGATCGGGACAGGGGCATCCGGCTACACCTTC	CAISEIGTGASGYTF	TRBJ1-2	TRBV10-3	TRBD1	.